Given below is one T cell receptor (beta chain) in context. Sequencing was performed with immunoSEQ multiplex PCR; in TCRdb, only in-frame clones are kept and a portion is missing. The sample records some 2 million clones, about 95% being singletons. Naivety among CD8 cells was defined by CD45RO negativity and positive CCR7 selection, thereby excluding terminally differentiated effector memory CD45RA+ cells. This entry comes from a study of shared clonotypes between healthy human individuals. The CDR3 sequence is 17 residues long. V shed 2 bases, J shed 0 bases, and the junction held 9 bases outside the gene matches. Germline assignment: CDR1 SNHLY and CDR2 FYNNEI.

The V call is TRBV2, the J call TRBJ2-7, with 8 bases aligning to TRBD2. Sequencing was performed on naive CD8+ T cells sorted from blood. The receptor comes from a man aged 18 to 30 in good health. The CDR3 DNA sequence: TGTGCCAGCAGTGAATGGATAGCGGGGCCGAGCTCCTACGAGCAGTACTTC. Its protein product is CASSEWIAGPSSYEQYF. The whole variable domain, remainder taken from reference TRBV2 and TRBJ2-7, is EPEVTQTPSHQVTQMGQEVILRCVPISNHLYFYWYRQILGQKVEFLVSFYNNEISEKSEIFDDQFSVERPDGSNFTLKIRSTKLEDSAMYFCASSEWIAGPSSYEQYFGPGTRLTVT.